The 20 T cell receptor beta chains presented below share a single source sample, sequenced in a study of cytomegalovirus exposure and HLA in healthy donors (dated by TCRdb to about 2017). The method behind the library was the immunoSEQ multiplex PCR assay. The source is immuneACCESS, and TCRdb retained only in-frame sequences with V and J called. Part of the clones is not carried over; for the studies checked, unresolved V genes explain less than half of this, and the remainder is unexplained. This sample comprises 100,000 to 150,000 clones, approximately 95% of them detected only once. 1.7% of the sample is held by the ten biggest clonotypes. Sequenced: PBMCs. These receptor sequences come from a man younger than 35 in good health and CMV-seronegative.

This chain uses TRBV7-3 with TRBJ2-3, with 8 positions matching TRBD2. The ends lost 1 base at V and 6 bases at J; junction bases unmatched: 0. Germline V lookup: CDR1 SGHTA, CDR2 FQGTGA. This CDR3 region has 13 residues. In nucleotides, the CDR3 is TGTGCCAGCAGCTTAAGCGGGGGGGATACGCAGTATTTT. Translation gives CASSLSGGDTQYF.

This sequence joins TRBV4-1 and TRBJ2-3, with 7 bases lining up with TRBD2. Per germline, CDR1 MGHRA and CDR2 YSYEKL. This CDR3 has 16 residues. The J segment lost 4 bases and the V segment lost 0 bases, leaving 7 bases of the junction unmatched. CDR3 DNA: TGCGCCAGCAGCCAAGATGGCGCGGGAGCCGCAGATACGCAGTATTTT. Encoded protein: CASSQDGAGAADTQYF.

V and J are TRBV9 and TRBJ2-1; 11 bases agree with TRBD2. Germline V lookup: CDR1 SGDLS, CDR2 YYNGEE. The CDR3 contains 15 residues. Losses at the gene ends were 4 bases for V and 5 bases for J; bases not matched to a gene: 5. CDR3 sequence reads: CASSWTSGRNNEQFF. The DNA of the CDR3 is TGTGCCAGCAGCTGGACTAGCGGGCGGAACAATGAGCAGTTCTTC.

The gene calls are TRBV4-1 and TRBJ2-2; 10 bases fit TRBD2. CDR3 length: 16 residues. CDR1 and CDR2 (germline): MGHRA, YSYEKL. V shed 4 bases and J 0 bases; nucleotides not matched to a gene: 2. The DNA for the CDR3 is TGCGCCAGCAGCCTCCTAGCGGGAGCGAACACCGGGGAGCTGTTTTTT. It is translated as CASSLLAGANTGELFF.

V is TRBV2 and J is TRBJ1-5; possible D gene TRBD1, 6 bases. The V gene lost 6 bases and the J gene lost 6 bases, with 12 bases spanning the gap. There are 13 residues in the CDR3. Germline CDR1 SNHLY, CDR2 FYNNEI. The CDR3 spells CASRLTGTQPQHF. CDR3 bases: TGTGCCAGCAGGTTGACAGGTACTCAGCCCCAGCATTTT.

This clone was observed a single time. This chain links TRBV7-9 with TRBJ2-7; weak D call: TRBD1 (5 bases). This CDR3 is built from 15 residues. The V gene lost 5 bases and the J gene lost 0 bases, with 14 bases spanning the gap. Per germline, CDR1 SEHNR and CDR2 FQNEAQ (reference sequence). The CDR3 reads CASSPIAGISYEQYF. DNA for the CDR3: TGTGCCAGCAGCCCAATAGCAGGGATCTCCTACGAGCAGTACTTC.

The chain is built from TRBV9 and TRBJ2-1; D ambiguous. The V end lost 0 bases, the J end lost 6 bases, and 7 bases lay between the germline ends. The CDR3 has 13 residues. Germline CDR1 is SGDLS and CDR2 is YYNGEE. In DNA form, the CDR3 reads TGTGCCAGCAGCGTAGCCCAGGCCAATGAGCAGTTCTTC. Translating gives CASSVAQANEQFF.

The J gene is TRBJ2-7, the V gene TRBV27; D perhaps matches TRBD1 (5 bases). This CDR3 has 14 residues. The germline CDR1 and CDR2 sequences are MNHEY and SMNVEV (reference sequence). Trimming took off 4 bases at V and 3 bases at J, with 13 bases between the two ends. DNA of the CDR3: TGTGCCAGCAGTTATACCAGGGTAGGCTACGAGCAGTACTTC. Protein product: CASSYTRVGYEQYF.

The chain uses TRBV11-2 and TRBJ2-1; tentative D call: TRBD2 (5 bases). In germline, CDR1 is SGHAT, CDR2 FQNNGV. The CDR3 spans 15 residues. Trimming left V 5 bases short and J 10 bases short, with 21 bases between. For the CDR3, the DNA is TGTGCCAGCAGCCCACTAGGTGCCTATGTTAACGAGCAGTTCTTC. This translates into CASSPLGAYVNEQFF.

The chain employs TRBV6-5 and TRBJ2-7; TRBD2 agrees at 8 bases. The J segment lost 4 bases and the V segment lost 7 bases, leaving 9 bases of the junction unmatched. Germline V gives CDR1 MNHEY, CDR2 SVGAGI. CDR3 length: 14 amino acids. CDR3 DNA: TGTGCCAGCACCCCCCGGGCTAGCGGGTACGAGCAGTACTTC. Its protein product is CASTPRASGYEQYF.

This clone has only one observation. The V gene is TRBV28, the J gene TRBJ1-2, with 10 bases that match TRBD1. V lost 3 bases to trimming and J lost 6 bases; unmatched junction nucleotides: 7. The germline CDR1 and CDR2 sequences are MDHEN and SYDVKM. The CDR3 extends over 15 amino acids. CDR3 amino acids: CASSFYGTGDHGYTF. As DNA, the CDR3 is TGTGCCAGCAGTTTTTACGGGACAGGGGATCATGGCTACACCTTC.

The CDR3 nucleotides read TGTGCCTGGAGTGTCGGACTCCATACCGGGGAGCTGTTTTTT. This encodes CAWSVGLHTGELFF. The rearrangement joins TRBV30 to TRBJ2-2, with D maybe TRBD2 (5 bases). The germline gives CDR1 GTSNPN, CDR2 SVGIG (reference sequence). Trimming took off 0 bases at V and 5 bases at J, with 10 bases between the two ends. This CDR3 has 14 residues.

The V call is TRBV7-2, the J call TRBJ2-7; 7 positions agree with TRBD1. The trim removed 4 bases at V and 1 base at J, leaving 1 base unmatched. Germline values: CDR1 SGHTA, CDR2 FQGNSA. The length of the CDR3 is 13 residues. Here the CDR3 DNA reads TGTGCCAGCAGCTGGGACAGATCCTACGAGCAGTACTTC. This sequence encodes CASSWDRSYEQYF. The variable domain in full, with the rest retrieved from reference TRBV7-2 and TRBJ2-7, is GAGVSQSPSNKVTEKGKDVELRCDPISGHTALYWYRQSLGQGLEFLIYFQGNSAPDKSGLPSDRFSAERTGGSVSTLTIQRTQQEDSAVYLCASSWDRSYEQYFGPGTRLTVT.

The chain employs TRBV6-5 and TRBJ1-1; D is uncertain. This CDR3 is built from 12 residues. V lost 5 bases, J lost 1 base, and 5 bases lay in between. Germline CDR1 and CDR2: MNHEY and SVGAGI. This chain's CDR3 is CASSRENTEAFF. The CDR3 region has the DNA TGTGCCAGCAGTCGGGAGAACACTGAAGCTTTCTTT.

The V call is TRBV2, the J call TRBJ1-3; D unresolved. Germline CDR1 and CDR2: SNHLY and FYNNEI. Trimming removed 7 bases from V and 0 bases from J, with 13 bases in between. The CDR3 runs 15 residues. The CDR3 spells CASKNSFFSGNTIYF. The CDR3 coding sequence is TGTGCCAGCAAGAACAGTTTCTTCTCTGGAAACACCATATATTTT.

CDR3 DNA sequence: TGTGCCAGCGGGGACAACCTAAATGAAAAACTGTTTTTT. Protein product: CASGDNLNEKLFF. J is TRBJ1-4 and V is TRBV7-9, with D perhaps matching TRBD1 (6 bases). Per germline, CDR1 SEHNR and CDR2 FQNEAQ (reference sequence). Trimming took 8 bases from V and 5 from J, leaving 12 bases between them. CDR3 size: 13 residues.

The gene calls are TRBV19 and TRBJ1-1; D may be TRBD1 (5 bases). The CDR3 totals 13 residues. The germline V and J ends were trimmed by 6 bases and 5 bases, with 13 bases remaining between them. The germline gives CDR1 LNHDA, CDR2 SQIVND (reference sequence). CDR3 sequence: CASSGTEGTEAFF. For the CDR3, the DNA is TGTGCCAGTAGCGGGACTGAAGGGACTGAAGCTTTCTTT.

CDR3 protein: CASSRTDSTGELFF. The CDR3 nucleotides are TGCGCCAGCAGCCGGACAGACAGCACCGGGGAGCTGTTTTTT. The chain has TRBV4-3 and TRBJ2-2, with D possibly TRBD1 on 6 matching bases. Germline CDR1 reads LGHNA; CDR2 reads YSLEER. The V gene lost 4 bases and the J gene lost 4 bases, with 10 bases spanning the gap. The CDR3 runs to 14 residues.

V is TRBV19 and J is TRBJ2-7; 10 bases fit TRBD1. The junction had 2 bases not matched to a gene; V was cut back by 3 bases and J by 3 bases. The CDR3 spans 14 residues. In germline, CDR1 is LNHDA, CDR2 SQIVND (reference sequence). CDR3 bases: TGTGCCAGTAGTATCGGGACAGGGGTCTACGAGCAGTACTTC. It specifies CASSIGTGVYEQYF. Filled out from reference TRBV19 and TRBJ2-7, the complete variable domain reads DGGITQSPKYLFRKEGQNVTLSCEQNLNHDAMYWYRQDPGQGLRLIYYSQIVNDFQKGDIAEGYSVSREKKESFPLTVTSAQKNPTAFYLCASSIGTGVYEQYFGPGTRLTVT.

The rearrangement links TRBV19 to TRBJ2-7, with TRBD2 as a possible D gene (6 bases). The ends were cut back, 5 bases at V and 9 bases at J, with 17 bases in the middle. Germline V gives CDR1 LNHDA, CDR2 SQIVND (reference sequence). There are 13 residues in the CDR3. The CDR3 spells CASSGGSGARQYF. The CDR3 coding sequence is TGTGCCAGTAGTGGAGGGTCCGGGGCGAGGCAGTACTTC.